This T cell receptor (beta chain) was documented in a study of CD8+ T cells in alopecia areata. Study information: Treated patients were given oral tofacitinib, which was dosed at 5 to 10 mg twice daily.

Using a FACSAria, the CD4+ and CD8+ T cells were sorted from the PBMCs. Overall study findings and caveats: In patients, TCRs were shared less clearly than in mice, and HLA may possibly be involved.

As the sequencing template, cDNA was produced by extracting RNA and reverse transcribing it. Assay used: immunoSEQ multiplex PCR; TCRdb lists only in-frame clones, some missing. The sample has around 65,000 clones; about half are singletons. About this clone itself: Antigen specificity is unknown.

CDR1 is ENHRY, CDR2 SYGVKD, per germline. There are 11 residues in the CDR3. The V end was cut by 4 bases, the J end by 10 bases, with 8 bases between. The chain links TRBV10-3 to TRBJ2-1, with D possibly matching TRBD2 (6 bases). The sequence derives from a human donor with alopecia areata. The source material was CD8+ T cells sorted from blood, sampled at week 0. The CDR3 loop is CAISVGLEQFF. The CDR3 bases are TGTGCCATCAGTGTGGGACTCGAGCAGTTCTTC.